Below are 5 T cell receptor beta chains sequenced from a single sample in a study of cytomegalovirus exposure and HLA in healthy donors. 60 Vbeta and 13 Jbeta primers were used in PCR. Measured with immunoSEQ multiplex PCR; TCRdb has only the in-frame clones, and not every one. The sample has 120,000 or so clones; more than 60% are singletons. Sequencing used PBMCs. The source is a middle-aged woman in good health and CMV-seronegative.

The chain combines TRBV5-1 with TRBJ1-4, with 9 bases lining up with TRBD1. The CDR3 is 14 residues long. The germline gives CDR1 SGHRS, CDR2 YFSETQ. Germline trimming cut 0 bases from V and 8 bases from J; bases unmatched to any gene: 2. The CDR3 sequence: CASSLGQGGEKLFF. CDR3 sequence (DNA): TGCGCCAGCAGCTTGGGACAGGGGGGGGAAAAACTGTTTTTT.

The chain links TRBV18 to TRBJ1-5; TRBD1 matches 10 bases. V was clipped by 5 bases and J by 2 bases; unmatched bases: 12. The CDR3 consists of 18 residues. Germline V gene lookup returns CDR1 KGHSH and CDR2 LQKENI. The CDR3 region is CASSLSGTGDIRNQPQHF. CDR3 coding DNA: TGTGCCAGCTCATTATCCGGGACAGGGGATATTCGCAATCAGCCCCAGCATTTT.

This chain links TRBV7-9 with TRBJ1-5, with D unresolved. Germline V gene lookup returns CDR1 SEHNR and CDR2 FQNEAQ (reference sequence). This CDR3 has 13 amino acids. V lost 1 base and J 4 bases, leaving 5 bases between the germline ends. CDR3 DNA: TGTGCCAGCAGCTTAGGGCCAAATCAGCCCCAGCATTTT. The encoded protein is CASSLGPNQPQHF.

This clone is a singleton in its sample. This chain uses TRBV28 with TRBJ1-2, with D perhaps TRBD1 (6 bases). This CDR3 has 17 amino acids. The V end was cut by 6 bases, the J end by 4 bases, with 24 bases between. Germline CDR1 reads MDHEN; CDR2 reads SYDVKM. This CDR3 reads CASRTASGVTGGYGYTF. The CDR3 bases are TGTGCCAGCAGGACTGCGTCGGGCGTGACAGGAGGCTATGGCTACACCTTC.

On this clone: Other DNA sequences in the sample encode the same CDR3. The CDR3 region has the DNA TGTGCCAGCAGCTTAGGCGCGGGAACTGAAGCTTTCTTT. Amino acids: CASSLGAGTEAFF. The V gene is TRBV7-2, the J gene TRBJ1-1, with D hard to call. Germline loops: CDR1 SGHTA, CDR2 FQGNSA. The V and J ends lost 1 base and 5 bases respectively, with 8 bases between them. The CDR3 runs 13 residues. Full variable domain (rest looked up from reference TRBV7-2 and TRBJ1-1): GAGVSQSPSNKVTEKGKDVELRCDPISGHTALYWYRQSLGQGLEFLIYFQGNSAPDKSGLPSDRFSAERTGGSVSTLTIQRTQQEDSAVYLCASSLGAGTEAFFGQGTRLTVV.